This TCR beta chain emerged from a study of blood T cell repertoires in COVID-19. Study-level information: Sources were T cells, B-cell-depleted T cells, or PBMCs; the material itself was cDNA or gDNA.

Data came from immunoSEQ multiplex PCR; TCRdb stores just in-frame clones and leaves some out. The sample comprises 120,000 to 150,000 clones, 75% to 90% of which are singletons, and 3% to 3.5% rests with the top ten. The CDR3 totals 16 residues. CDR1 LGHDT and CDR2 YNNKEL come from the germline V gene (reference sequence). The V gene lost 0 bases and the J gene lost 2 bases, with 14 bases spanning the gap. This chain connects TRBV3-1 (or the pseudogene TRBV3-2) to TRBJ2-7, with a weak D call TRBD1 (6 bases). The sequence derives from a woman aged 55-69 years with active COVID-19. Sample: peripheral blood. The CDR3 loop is CASSQELGQLAYEQYF. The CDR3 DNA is TGTGCCAGCAGCCAAGAGTTAGGACAGCTAGCCTACGAGCAGTACTTC.